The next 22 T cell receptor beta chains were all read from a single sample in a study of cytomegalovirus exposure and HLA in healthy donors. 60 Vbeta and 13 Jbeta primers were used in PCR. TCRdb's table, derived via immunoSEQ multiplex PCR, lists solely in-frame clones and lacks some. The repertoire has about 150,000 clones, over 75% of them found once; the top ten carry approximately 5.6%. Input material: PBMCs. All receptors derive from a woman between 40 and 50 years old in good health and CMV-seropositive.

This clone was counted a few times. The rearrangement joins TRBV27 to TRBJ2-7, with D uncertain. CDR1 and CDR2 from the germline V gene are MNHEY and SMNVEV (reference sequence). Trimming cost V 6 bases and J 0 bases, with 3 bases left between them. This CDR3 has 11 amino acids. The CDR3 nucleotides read TGTGCCAGCAGGAGCTCCTACGAGCAGTACTTC. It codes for CASRSSYEQYF.

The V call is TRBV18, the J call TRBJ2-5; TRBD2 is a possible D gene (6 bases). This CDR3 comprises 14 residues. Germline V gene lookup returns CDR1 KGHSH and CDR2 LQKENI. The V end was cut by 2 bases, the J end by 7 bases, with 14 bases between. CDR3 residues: CASSPTSSDGTQYF. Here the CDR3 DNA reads TGTGCCAGCTCACCAACTAGCAGTGATGGGACCCAGTACTTC.

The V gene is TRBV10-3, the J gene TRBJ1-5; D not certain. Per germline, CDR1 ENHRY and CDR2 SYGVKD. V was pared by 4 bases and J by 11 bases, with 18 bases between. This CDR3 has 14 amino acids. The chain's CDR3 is CAISVVADTSSQHF. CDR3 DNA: TGTGCCATCAGTGTGGTGGCAGACACTTCGTCCCAGCATTTT.

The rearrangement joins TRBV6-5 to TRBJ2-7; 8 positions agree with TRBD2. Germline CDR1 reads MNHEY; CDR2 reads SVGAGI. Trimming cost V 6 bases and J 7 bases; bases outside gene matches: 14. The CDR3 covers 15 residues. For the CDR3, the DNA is TGTGCCAGCAGCGGGACGGGAGCGGGAGACTTGGAGCAGTACTTC. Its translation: CASSGTGAGDLEQYF.

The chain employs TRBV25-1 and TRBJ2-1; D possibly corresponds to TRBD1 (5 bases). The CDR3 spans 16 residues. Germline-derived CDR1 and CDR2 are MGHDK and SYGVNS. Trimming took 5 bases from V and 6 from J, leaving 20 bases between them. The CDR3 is CASSSVGRGWGNEQFF. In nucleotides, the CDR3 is TGTGCCAGCAGTTCGGTGGGAAGGGGCTGGGGCAATGAGCAGTTCTTC. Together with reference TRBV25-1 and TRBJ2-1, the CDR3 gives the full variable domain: EADIYQTPRYLVIGTGKKITLECSQTMGHDKMYWYQQDPGMELHLIHYSYGVNSTEKGDLSSESTVSRIRTEHFPLTLESARPSHTSQYLCASSSVGRGWGNEQFFGPGTRLTVL.

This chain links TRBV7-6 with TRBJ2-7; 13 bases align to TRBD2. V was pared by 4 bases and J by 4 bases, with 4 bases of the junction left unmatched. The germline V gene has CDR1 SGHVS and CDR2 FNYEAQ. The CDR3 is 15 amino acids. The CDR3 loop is CASSSRTSGRYEQYF. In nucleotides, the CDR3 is TGTGCCAGCAGCTCCCGGACTAGCGGGAGATACGAGCAGTACTTC.

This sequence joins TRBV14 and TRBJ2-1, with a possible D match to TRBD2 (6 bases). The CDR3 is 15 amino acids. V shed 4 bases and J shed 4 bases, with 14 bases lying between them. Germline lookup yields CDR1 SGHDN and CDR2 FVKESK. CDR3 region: CASSPLSGGYNEQFF. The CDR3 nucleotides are TGTGCCAGCAGCCCCTTGAGCGGAGGGTACAATGAGCAGTTCTTC.

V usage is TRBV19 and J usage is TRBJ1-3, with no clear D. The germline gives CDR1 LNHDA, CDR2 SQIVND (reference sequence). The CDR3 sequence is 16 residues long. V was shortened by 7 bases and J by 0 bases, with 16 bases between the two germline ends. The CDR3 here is CASTLLTGGSGNTIYF. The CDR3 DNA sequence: TGTGCCAGTACCCTGTTGACCGGCGGCTCTGGAAACACCATATATTTT.

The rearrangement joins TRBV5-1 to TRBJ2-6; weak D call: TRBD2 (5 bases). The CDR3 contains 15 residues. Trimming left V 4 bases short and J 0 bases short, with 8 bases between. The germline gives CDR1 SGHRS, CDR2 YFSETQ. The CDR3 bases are TGCGCCAGCAGCCAGGACTCCTCTGGGGCCAACGTCCTGACTTTC. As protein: CASSQDSSGANVLTF.

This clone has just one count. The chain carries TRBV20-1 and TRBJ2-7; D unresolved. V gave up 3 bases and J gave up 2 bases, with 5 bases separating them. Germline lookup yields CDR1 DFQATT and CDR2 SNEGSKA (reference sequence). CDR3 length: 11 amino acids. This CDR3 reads CSASIPYEQYF. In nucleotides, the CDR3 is TGCAGTGCTAGCATTCCCTACGAGCAGTACTTC.

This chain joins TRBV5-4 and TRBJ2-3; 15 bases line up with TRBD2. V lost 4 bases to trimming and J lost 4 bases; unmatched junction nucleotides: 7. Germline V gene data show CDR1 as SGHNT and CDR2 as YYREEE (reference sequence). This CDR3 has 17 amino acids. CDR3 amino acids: CASSDPGLAGGPDTQYF. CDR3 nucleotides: TGTGCCAGCAGCGATCCGGGACTAGCGGGAGGTCCAGATACGCAGTATTTT. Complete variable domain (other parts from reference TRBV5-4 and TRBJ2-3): ETGVTQSPTHLIKTRGQQVTLRCSSQSGHNTVSWYQQALGQGPQFIFQYYREEENGRGNFPPRFSGLQFPNYSSELNVNALELDDSALYLCASSDPGLAGGPDTQYFGPGTRLTVL.

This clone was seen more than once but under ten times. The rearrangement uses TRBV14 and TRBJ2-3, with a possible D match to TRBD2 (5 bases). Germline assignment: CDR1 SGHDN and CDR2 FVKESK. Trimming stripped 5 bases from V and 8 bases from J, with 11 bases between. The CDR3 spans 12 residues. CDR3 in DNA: TGTGCCAGCAGCTGGACTCGAACTACGCAGTATTTT. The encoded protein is CASSWTRTTQYF.

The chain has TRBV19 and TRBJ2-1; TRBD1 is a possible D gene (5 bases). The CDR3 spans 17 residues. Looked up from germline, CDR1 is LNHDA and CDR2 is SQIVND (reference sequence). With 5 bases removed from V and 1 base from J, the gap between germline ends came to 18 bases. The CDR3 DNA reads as TGTGCCAGTAGTCTCAGACTCCAGGGTAAATCCTACAATGAGCAGTTCTTC. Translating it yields CASSLRLQGKSYNEQFF.

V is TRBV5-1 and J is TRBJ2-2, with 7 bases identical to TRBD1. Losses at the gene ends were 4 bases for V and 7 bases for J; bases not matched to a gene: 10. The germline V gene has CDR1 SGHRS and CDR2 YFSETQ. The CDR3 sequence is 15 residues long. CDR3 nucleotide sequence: TGCGCCAGCAGCCCGGGACAGCTCCTAGGCGGGGAGCTGTTTTTT. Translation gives CASSPGQLLGGELFF.

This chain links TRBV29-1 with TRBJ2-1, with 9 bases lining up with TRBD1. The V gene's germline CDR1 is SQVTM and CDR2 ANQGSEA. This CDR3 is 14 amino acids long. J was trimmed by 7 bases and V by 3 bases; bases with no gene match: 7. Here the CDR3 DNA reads TGCAGCGTTGATCGGGACAGGGATGTGAATGAGCAGTTCTTC. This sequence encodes CSVDRDRDVNEQFF.

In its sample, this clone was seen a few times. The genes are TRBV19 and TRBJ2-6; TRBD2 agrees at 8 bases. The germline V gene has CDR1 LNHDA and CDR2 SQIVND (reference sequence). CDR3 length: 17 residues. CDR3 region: CATVGRAGDSGANVLTF. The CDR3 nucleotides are TGTGCAACAGTAGGAAGAGCGGGGGACTCTGGGGCCAACGTCCTGACTTTC.

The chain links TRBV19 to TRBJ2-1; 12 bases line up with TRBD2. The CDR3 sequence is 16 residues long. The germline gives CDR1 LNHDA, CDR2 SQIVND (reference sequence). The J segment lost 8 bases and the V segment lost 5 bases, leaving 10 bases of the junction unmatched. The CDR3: CASSSLAGGRGDEQFF. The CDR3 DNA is TGTGCCAGTAGTTCACTAGCGGGAGGCCGGGGAGATGAGCAGTTCTTC.

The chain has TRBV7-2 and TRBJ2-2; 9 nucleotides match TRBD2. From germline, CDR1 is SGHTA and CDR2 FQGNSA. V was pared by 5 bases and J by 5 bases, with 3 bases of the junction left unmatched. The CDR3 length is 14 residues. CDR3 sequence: CASSRTSVTGELFF. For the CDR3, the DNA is TGTGCCAGCAGCAGGACTAGCGTGACCGGGGAGCTGTTTTTT.

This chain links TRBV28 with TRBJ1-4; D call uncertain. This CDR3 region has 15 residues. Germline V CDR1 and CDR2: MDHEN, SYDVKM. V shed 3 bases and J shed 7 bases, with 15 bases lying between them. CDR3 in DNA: TGTGCCAGCAGTTTCCCCCCAGGCATGGGTGAAAAACTGTTTTTT. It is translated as CASSFPPGMGEKLFF.

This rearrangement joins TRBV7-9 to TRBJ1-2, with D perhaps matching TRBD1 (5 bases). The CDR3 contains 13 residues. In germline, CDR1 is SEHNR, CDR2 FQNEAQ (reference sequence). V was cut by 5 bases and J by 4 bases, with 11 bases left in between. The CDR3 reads CASSETGGYGYTF. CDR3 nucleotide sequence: TGTGCCAGCAGCGAGACGGGGGGCTATGGCTACACCTTC. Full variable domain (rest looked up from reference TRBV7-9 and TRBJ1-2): DTGVSQNPRHKITKRGQNVTFRCDPISEHNRLYWYRQTLGQGPEFLTYFQNEAQLEKSRLLSDRFSAERPKGSFSTLEIQRTEQGDSAMYLCASSETGGYGYTFGSGTRLTVV.

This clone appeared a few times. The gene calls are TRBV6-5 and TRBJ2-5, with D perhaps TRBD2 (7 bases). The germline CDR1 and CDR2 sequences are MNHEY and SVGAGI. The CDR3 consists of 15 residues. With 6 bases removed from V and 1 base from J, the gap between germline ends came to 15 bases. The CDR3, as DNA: TGTGCCAGCAGGAGCCGGGGGGCCCGCCAAGAGACCCAGTACTTC. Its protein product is CASRSRGARQETQYF.

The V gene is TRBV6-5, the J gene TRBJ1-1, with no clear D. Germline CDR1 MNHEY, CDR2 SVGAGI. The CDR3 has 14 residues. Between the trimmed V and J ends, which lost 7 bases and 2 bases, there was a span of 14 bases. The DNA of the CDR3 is TGTGCCAGCACCAAGAGCGGGAGCAACACTGAAGCTTTCTTT. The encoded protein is CASTKSGSNTEAFF.